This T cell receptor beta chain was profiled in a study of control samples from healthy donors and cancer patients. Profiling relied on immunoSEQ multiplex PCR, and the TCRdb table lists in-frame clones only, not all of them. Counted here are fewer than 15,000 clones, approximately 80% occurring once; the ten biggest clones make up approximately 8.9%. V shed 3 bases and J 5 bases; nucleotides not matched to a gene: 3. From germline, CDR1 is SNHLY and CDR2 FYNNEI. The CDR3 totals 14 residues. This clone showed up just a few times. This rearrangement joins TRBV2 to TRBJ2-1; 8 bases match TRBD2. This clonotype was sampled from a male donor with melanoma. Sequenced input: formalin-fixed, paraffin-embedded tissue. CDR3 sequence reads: CASSESRGDNEQFF. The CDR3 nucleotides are TGTGCCAGCAGTGAGTCGCGGGGGGACAATGAGCAGTTCTTC.